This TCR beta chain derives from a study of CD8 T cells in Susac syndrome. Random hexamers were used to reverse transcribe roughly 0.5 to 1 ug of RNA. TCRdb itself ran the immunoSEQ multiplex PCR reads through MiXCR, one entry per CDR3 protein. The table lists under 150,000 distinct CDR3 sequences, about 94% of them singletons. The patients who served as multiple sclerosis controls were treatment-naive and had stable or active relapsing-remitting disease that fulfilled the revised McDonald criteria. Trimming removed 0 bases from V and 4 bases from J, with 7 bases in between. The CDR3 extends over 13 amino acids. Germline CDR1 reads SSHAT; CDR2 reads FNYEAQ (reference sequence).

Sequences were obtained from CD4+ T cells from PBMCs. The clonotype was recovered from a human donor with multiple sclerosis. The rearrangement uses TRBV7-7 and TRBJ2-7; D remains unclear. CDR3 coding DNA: TGTGCCAGCAGCTTAGCCGACGGATACGAGCAGTACTTC. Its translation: CASSLADGYEQYF.